The rows below give T cell receptor beta chains drawn from one sample of a study of post-analysis software for immune sequencing data. TCRdb analysed the PCR reads with MiXCR anew, one entry per CDR3 protein. Here the sample spans over 300,000 distinct CDR3 sequences, less than 40% being singletons. Sequenced: blood. The receptor source for this set is a girl aged 10-17 years with multiple sclerosis. The CDR3 runs from the conserved cysteine through the conserved F or W. The D gene is left open where the match is weak. Clone size, where shown, is once, few, many, or a class for clones that have expanded.

size	D	V	J	CDR3	DNA
.	TRBD1	TRBV29-1	TRBJ2-7	CSVEEDREGIGEQYF	TGCAGCGTTGAAGAGGACAGGGAAGGAATTGGCGAGCAGTACTTC
few	.	TRBV6-6	TRBJ2-3	CASSISWGMGTDTQYF	TGTGCCAGCAGTATAAGCTGGGGGATGGGCACAGATACGCAGTATTTT
.	TRBD2	TRBV3-1	TRBJ2-7	CASSRATSGGIYEQYF	TGTGCCAGCAGCCGAGCGACTAGCGGTGGAATCTACGAGCAGTACTTC
few	TRBD1	TRBV6-5	TRBJ1-2	CASSYSHRGNYGYTF	TGTGCCAGCAGTTACTCGCACAGGGGGAACTATGGCTACACCTTC
.	.	TRBV6-6	TRBJ1-1	CASDHPQGNTEAFF	TGTGCCAGCGATCACCCCCAAGGGAACACTGAAGCTTTCTTT
.	.	TRBV7-2	TRBJ2-1	CASSLGGGAFNEQFF	TGTGCCAGCAGCTTAGGGGGGGGGGCGTTCAATGAGCAGTTCTTC
few	.	TRBV18	TRBJ1-1	CASSPTGSPTEAFF	TGTGCCAGCTCGCCTACAGGGTCGCCCACTGAAGCTTTCTTT
few	TRBD2	TRBV29-1	TRBJ2-5	CSVVLRTSGGQETQYF	TGCAGCGTTGTTCTCCGGACTAGCGGGGGTCAAGAGACCCAGTACTTC
few	.	TRBV6-2/TRBV6-3	TRBJ2-3	CASSDSGAHTQYF	TGTGCCAGCAGTGATTCGGGGGCTCATACGCAGTATTTT
few	.	TRBV7-2	TRBJ2-5	CASSFTGAETQYF	TGTGCCAGCAGCTTCACCGGGGCAGAGACCCAGTACTTC
.	.	TRBV4-1	TRBJ2-1	CASSPRDRDEQFF	TGCGCCAGCAGCCCACGGGACCGGGATGAGCAGTTCTTC
.	.	TRBV4-1	TRBJ2-7	CASSQDSGLNYEQYF	TGCGCCAGCAGCCAAGACTCGGGGCTAAACTACGAGCAGTACTTC
.	.	TRBV7-2	TRBJ1-1	CASSLPQVSAFF	TGTGCCAGCAGCTTACCTCAAGTGAGTGCTTTCTTT
few	.	TRBV6-1	TRBJ2-7	CASSRGLLYEQYF	TGTGCCAGCAGCCGGGGACTTTTATACGAGCAGTACTTC